Following are 15 T cell receptor beta chains from one sample sequenced in a study of monozygotic twins with inflammatory bowel disease. TCRdb reprocessed the 5' RACE reads and reports one entry per CDR3 protein, with no DNA. This sample's table reports about 140,000 distinct CDR3 sequences. The sample was blood. The source is a human donor with ulcerative colitis or Crohn's disease, or a healthy co-twin of an affected twin (not recorded which).

The chain recombines TRBV6-5 with TRBJ1-1. This CDR3 is built from 13 residues. Per the germline V gene, CDR1 is MNHEY and CDR2 is SVGAGI. CDR3 in amino acids: CASSYGGLGEAFF.

The chain employs TRBV3-1 and TRBJ1-2; the TCRdb call, TRBD1, lacks DNA for checking. The length of the CDR3 is 17 residues. Germline CDR1 is LGHDT and CDR2 is YNNKEL (reference sequence). The CDR3 loop is CASSLGTGPRRSGGYTF.

V gene TRBV4-3 combines with J gene TRBJ2-1. The CDR3 is 17 amino acids. In germline, CDR1 is LGHNA, CDR2 YSLEER. The CDR3 protein is CASSQDFVGHAYNEQFF.

The rearrangement joins TRBV10-3 to TRBJ1-4. The germline CDR1 and CDR2 sequences are ENHRY and SYGVKD. The CDR3 runs 11 residues. The CDR3 loop is CATGENEKLFF.

V usage is TRBV29-1 and J usage is TRBJ2-3; with no DNA, the TCRdb D assignment of TRBD2 cannot be verified. Germline V gene lookup returns CDR1 SQVTM and CDR2 ANQGSEA. The CDR3 is 16 amino acids. This chain's CDR3 is CSVDEASGGITDTQYF.

This sequence joins TRBV19 and TRBJ2-1; the D call from TCRdb, TRBD1, cannot be confirmed without DNA. Germline V lookup: CDR1 LNHDA, CDR2 SQIVND (reference sequence). The CDR3 covers 15 residues. CDR3 loop: CASSPRDRNDNEQFF.

CDR3 amino acids: CSARDLHRAYNEQFF. The V and J genes are TRBV20-1 and TRBJ2-1; TCRdb's D call of TRBD1 is untestable without DNA. This CDR3 is built from 15 residues. Germline-derived CDR1 and CDR2 are DFQATT and SNEGSKA (reference sequence).

The chain joins TRBV5-1 to TRBJ2-1; as DNA is missing, the TRBD2 call by TCRdb cannot be tested. The CDR3 has 16 amino acids. Germline V gene data show CDR1 as SGHRS and CDR2 as YFSETQ. CDR3 region: CASSSQGTSGFNEQFF.

The chain has TRBV7-6 and TRBJ1-1; TCRdb designates TRBD1, a call that cannot be tested without DNA. This CDR3 comprises 14 residues. Germline assignment: CDR1 SGHVS and CDR2 FNYEAQ. The CDR3 reads CASSLRGPNTEAFF.

The rearrangement uses TRBV3-1 and TRBJ2-3; TCRdb names TRBD2, which stays unverified in the absence of DNA. Looked up from germline, CDR1 is LGHDT and CDR2 is YNNKEL (reference sequence). This CDR3 has 20 amino acids. The CDR3: CASSQGSFKREGLRADTQYF.

The CDR3 protein is CSAQGQGIGNTEAFF. The V call is TRBV20-1, the J call TRBJ1-1; TCRdb returns TRBD1, unconfirmable since there is no DNA. CDR3 length: 15 residues. CDR1 and CDR2 (germline): DFQATT, SNEGSKA (reference sequence).

The rearrangement links TRBV28 to TRBJ1-1. This CDR3 comprises 12 residues. Germline assignment: CDR1 MDHEN and CDR2 SYDVKM. This CDR3 reads CASSFGMGRAFF.

The V gene is TRBV6-1, the J gene TRBJ1-1. Looked up from germline, CDR1 is MNHNS and CDR2 is SASEGT. The CDR3 extends over 14 amino acids. CDR3 amino acids: CASSDSVLNTEAFF.

This sequence joins TRBV6-1 and TRBJ1-5; TCRdb reports TRBD1, a call that lacks DNA to check it against. CDR1 is MNHNS and CDR2 is SASEGT in the germline V gene. The CDR3 runs to 14 residues. This chain's CDR3 is CASRNTGIDQPQHF.

The chain links TRBV11-1 to TRBJ2-1; TCRdb's D gene call, TRBD2, goes unchecked for lack of DNA. Germline CDR1 is SGHAT and CDR2 is FQDESV (reference sequence). CDR3 size: 18 residues. The chain's CDR3 is CASSAGTSGRSSYNEQFF.